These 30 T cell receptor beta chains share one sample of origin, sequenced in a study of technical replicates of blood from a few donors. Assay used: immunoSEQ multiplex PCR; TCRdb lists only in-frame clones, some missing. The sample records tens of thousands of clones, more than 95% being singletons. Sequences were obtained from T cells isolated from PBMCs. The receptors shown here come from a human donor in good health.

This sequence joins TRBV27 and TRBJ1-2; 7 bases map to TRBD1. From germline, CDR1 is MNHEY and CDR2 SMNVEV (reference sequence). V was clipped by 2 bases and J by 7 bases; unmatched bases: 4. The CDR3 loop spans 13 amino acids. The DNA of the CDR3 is TGTGCCAGCAGTTTACCAGGGGGAGTTGGCTACACCTTC. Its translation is CASSLPGGVGYTF.

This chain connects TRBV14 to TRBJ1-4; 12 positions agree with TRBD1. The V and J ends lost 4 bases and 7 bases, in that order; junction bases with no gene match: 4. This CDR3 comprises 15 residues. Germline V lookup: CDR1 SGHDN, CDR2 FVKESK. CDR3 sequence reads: CASSRGTGGREKLFF. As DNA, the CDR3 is TGTGCCAGCAGCCGAGGGACAGGGGGCCGTGAAAAACTGTTTTTT.

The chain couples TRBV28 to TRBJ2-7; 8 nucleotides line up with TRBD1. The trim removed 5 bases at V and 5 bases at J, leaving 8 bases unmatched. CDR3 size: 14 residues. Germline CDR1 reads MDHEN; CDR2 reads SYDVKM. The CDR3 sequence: CASSLTPTGDEQYF. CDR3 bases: TGTGCCAGCAGTCTCACGCCGACAGGGGACGAGCAGTACTTC.

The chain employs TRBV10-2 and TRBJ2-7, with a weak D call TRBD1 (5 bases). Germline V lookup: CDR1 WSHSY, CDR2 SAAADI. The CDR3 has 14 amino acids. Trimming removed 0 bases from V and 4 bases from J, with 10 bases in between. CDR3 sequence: CASSESWGPYEQYF. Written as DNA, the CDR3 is TGCGCCAGCAGTGAGTCGTGGGGCCCTTACGAGCAGTACTTC.

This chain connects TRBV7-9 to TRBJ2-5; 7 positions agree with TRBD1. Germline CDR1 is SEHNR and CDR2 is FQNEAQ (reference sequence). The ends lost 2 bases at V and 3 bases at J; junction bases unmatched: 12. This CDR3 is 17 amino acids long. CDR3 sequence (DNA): TGTGCCAGCAGCTTAATATTGGTGGGGGACAGAGAAGAGACCCAGTACTTC. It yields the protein CASSLILVGDREETQYF.

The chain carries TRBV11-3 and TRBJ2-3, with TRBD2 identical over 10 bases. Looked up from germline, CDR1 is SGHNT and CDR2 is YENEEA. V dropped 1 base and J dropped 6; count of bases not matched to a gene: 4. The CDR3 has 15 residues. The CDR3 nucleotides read TGTGCCAGCAGCTTAGTCGAGCGGGGGGGTGATACGCAGTATTTT. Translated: CASSLVERGGDTQYF.

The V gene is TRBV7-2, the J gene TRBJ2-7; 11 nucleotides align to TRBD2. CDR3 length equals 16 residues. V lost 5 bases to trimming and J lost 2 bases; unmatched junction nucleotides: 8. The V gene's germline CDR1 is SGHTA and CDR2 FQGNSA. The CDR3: CASSPTRLAGTYEQYF. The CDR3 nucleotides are TGTGCCAGCAGCCCCACCCGACTAGCGGGAACCTACGAGCAGTACTTC.

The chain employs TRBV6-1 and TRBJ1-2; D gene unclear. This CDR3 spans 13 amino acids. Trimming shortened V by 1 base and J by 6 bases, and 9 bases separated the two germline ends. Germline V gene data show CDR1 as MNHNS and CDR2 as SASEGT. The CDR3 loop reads CASSEVTRDGYTF. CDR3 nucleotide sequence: TGTGCCAGCAGTGAAGTGACAAGAGATGGCTACACCTTC.

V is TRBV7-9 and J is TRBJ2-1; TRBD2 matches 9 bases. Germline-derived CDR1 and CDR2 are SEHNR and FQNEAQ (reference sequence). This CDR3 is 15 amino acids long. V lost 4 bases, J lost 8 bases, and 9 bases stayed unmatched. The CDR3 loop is CASSSWREGHDEQFF. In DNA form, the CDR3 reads TGTGCCAGCAGCTCGTGGCGGGAGGGCCACGATGAGCAGTTCTTC.

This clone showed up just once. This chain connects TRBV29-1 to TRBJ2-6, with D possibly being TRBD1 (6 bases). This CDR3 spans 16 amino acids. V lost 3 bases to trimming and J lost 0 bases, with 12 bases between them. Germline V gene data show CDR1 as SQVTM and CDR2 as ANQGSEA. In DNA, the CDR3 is TGCAGCGTTGAGAACAGGGCCTACTCTGGGGCCAACGTCCTGACTTTC. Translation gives CSVENRAYSGANVLTF.

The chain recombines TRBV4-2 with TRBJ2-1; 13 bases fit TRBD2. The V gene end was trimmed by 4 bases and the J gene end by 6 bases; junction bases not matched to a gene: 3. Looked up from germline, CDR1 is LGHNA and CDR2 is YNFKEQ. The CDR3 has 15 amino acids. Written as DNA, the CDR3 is TGTGCCAGCAGCCCTGGGACTAGCGGGGTCAATGAGCAGTTCTTC. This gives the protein CASSPGTSGVNEQFF.

The CDR3 DNA reads TGTGCCAGCAGCTTAGGAGGTGGGAGGGTCACAGATACGCAGTATTTT. Translated: CASSLGGGRVTDTQYF. This rearrangement joins TRBV11-2 to TRBJ2-3, with 7 bases that match TRBD2. The junction had 6 bases not matched to a gene; V was cut back by 1 base and J by 2 bases. Germline V gene sequence: CDR1 SGHAT, CDR2 FQNNGV. The CDR3 has 16 amino acids.

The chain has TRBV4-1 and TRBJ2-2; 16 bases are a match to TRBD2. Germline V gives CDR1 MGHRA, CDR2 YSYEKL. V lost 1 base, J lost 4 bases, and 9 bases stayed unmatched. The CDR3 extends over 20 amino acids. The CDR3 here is CASSQAGGLAGGRSTGELFF. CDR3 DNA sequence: TGCGCCAGCAGCCAAGCCGGGGGACTAGCGGGGGGGCGAAGCACCGGGGAGCTGTTTTTT.

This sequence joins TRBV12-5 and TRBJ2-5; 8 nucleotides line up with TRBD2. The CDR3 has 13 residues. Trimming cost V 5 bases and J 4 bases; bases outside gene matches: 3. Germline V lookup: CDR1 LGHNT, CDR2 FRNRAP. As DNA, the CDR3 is TGTGCTAGTGGTCGGGGGGGACTAGAGACCCAGTACTTC. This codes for CASGRGGLETQYF.

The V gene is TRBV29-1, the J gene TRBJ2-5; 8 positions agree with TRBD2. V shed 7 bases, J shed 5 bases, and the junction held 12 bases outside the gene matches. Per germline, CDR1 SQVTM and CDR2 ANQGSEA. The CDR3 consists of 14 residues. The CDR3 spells CSAPSPAGDETQYF. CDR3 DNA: TGCAGCGCCCCGAGTCCAGCGGGAGACGAGACCCAGTACTTC. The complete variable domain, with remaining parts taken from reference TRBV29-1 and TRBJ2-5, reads SAVISQKPSRDICQRGTSLTIQCQVDSQVTMMFWYRQQPGQSLTLIATANQGSEATYESGFVIDKFPISRPNLTFSTLTVSNMSPEDSSIYLCSAPSPAGDETQYFGPGTRLLVL.

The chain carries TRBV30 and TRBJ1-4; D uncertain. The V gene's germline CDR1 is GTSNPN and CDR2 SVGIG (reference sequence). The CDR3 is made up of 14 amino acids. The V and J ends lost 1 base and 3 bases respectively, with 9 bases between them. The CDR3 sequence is CAWSEGLSNEKLFF. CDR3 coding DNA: TGTGCCTGGAGTGAAGGACTGTCTAATGAAAAACTGTTTTTT.

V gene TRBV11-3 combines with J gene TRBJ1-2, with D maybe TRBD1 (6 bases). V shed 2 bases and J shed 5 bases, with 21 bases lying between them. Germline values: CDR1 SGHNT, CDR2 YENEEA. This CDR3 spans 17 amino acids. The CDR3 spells CASSLFPGGGREYGYTF. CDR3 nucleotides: TGTGCCAGCAGCTTATTCCCGGGGGGCGGCCGGGAGTATGGCTACACCTTC.

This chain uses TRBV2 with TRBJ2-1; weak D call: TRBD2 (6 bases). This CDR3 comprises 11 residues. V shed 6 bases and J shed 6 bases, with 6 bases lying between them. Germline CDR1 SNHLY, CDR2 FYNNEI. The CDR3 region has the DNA TGTGCCAGCAGCGGGAGCAATGAGCAGTTCTTC. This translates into CASSGSNEQFF.

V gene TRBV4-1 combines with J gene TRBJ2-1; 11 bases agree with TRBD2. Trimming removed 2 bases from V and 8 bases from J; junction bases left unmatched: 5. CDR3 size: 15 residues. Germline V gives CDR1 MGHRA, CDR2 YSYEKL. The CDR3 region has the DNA TGCGCCAGCAGCCAATATGGACTAGCGGGCGATGAGCAGTTCTTC. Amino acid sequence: CASSQYGLAGDEQFF.

The CDR3 is CASSYGTTGGRRQPQHF. The DNA for the CDR3 is TGTGCCAGCAGCTACGGGACCACAGGGGGAAGGCGTCAGCCCCAGCATTTT. The chain is built from TRBV7-9 and TRBJ1-5; TRBD1 aligns across 8 bases. Per the germline V gene, CDR1 is SEHNR and CDR2 is FQNEAQ (reference sequence). The V segment lost 4 bases and the J segment 6 bases; nucleotides outside the gene matches: 14. This CDR3 is built from 17 residues.

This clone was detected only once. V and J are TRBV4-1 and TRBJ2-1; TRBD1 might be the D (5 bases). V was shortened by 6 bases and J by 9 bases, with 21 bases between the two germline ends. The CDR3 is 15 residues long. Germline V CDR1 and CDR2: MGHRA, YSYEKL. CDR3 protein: CASSPDQGALREQFF. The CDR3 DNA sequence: TGCGCCAGCAGTCCAGACCAAGGGGCTTTACGTGAGCAGTTCTTC.

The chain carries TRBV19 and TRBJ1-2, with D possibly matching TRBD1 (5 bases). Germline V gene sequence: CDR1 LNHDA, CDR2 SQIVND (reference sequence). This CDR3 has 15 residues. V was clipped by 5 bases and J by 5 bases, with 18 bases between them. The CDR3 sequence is CASSFRGASEYGYTF. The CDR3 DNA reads TGTGCCAGTAGTTTTCGTGGGGCCTCGGAATATGGCTACACCTTC.

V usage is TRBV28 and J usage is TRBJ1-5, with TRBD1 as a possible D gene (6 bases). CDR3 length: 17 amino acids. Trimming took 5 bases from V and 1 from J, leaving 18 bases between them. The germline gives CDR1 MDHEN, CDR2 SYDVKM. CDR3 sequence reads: CASSLIAPRGSNQPQHF. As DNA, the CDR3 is TGTGCCAGCAGTCTTATAGCCCCGAGGGGGAGCAATCAGCCCCAGCATTTT.

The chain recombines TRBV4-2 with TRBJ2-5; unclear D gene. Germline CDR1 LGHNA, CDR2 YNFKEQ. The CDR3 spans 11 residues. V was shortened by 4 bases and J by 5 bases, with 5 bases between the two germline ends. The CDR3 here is CASSLRETQYF. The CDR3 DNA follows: TGTGCCAGCAGCCTGCGGGAGACCCAGTACTTC.

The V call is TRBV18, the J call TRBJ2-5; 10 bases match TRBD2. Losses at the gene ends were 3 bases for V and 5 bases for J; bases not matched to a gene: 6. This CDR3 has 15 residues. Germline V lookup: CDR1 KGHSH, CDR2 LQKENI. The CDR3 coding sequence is TGTGCCAGCTCACCGGCTAGCGGGAGAGAGGAGACCCAGTACTTC. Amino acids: CASSPASGREETQYF.

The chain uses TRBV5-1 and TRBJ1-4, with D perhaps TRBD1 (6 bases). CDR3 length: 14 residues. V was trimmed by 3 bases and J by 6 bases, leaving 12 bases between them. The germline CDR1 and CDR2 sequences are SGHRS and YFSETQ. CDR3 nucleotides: TGCGCCAGCAGCTCCCACAGGGAAGATGAAAAACTGTTTTTT. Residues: CASSSHREDEKLFF.

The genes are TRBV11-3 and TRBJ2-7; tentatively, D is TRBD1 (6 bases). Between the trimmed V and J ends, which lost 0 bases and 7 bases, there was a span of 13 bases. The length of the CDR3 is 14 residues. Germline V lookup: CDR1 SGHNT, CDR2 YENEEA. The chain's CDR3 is CASSLEGTNPEQYF. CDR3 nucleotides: TGTGCCAGCAGCTTAGAAGGGACAAACCCTGAGCAGTACTTC.

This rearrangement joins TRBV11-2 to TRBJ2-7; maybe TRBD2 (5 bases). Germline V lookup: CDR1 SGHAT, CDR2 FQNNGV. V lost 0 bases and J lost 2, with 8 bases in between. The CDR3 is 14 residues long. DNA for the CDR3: TGTGCCAGCAGCTTAGATCCACTAGCCTACGAGCAGTACTTC. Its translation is CASSLDPLAYEQYF.

DNA for the CDR3: TGTGCCAGCAGCTCACTGTCCGAGCAGTACTTC. This gives the protein CASSSLSEQYF. The rearrangement joins TRBV13 to TRBJ2-7; unclear D gene. From germline, CDR1 is PRHDT and CDR2 FYEKMQ (reference sequence). The V gene lost 4 bases and the J gene lost 6 bases, with 7 bases spanning the gap. The CDR3 is 11 amino acids.

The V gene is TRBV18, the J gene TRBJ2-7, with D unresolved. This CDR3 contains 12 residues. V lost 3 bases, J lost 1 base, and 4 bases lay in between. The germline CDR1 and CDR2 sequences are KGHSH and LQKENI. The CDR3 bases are TGTGCCAGCTCACCGACTTCCTACGAGCAGTACTTC. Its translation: CASSPTSYEQYF.